This TCR gamma chain was captured in a study of human gamma delta and Vdelta1 T cells. The CDR3 runs to 11 residues. The germline gives CDR1 VENAVY, CDR2 YDSYNSRV. V was clipped by 3 bases and J by 11 bases; unmatched bases: 7. In regard to this clone: Its specificity is not known.

TCRdb fed the PCR reads into CATT to redo clone calling. The sample consists of several thousand gamma-chain clones, 45% to 55% of them appearing once. This clonotype was obtained from a human donor in good health. The rearrangement joins TRGV8 to TRGJ1 or TRGJ2. What was sequenced was Vdelta1 gamma-delta T cells from blood grown in culture (DOT cells). CDR3 sequence: CATWDDSEKLF. The CDR3 DNA sequence: TGTGCCACCTGGGATGATTCGGAGAAACTCTTT.